This T cell receptor beta chain was found in a study of shared clonotypes between healthy human individuals. The CDR3 is 16 residues long. Trimming took 1 base from V and 5 from J; bases not matched to a gene: 10. The germline V gene has CDR1 MGHRA and CDR2 YSYEKL. Adults of Caucasian background living in Nashville, Tennessee made up all donors. TCRdb's copy holds only in-frame clones and misses some; the assay was immunoSEQ multiplex PCR. This table holds approximately 980,000 clones, about three quarters found once. Sequencing was carried out using memory CD4+ T cells sorted from blood. Subset here: CD45RA-negative fraction. The rearrangement joins TRBV4-1 to TRBJ1-2; 7 bases align to TRBD1. The TCR sequence derives from a man in his late teens or twenties in good health. The CDR3 region is CASSQGDREFGYGYTF. For the CDR3, the DNA is TGCGCCAGCAGCCAAGGAGACAGGGAGTTTGGATATGGCTACACCTTC.